The 5 T cell receptor beta chains reported below all come from one sample, sequenced in a study of cytomegalovirus exposure and HLA in healthy donors. PCR was performed using 60 Vbeta and 13 Jbeta primers. Clones were read by immunoSEQ multiplex PCR, and TCRdb kept only the in-frame ones, dropping some. The table includes roughly 150,000 clones, about 76% detected once. Sequenced: PBMCs. The receptors originated from a woman younger than 35 in good health and CMV-seropositive.

The chain uses TRBV7-6 and TRBJ2-1, with 8 nucleotides matching TRBD2. The germline CDR1 and CDR2 sequences are SGHVS and FNYEAQ. This CDR3 spans 17 amino acids. V lost 5 bases to trimming and J lost 9 bases; unmatched junction nucleotides: 18. The CDR3 reads CASSPHRGGLVQGEQFF. The CDR3 DNA reads as TGTGCCAGCAGCCCACACCGGGGGGGACTGGTACAGGGTGAGCAGTTCTTC.

This chain uses TRBV19 with TRBJ1-5; a possible D gene is TRBD1 (5 bases). This CDR3 comprises 16 residues. CDR1 and CDR2 from the germline V gene are LNHDA and SQIVND (reference sequence). V lost 4 bases and J lost 5, with 18 bases in between. Here the CDR3 reads CASSRIGGTSDQPQHF. CDR3 coding DNA: TGTGCCAGTAGTAGGATAGGCGGGACTTCCGATCAGCCCCAGCATTTT.

The chain employs TRBV7-9 and TRBJ1-1; D gene unclear. Germline loops: CDR1 SEHNR, CDR2 FQNEAQ (reference sequence). Deletions cut 5 bases from V and 2 bases from J, with 9 bases between. This CDR3 comprises 13 residues. CDR3 sequence reads: CASSPFINTEAFF. The CDR3 DNA reads TGTGCCAGCAGCCCCTTTATTAACACTGAAGCTTTCTTT.

This clone has a single count. The V gene is TRBV4-1, the J gene TRBJ1-4; tentatively, D is TRBD1 (5 bases). The V and J ends lost 1 base and 7 bases respectively, with 10 bases between them. Germline CDR1 and CDR2: MGHRA and YSYEKL. The CDR3 covers 14 residues. The CDR3 DNA sequence: TGCGCCAGCAGCCAAGGGGGGAGGGGTGAAAAACTGTTTTTT. It yields the protein CASSQGGRGEKLFF.

The chain joins TRBV5-1 to TRBJ1-6; 12 positions agree with TRBD1. Germline CDR1 and CDR2: SGHRS and YFSETQ. V shed 4 bases, J shed 7 bases, and the junction held 3 bases outside the gene matches. The CDR3 is 15 amino acids. CDR3 amino acids: CASSRDRGPNSPLHF. DNA of the CDR3: TGCGCCAGCAGCCGGGACAGGGGGCCAAATTCACCCCTCCACTTT. Together with reference TRBV5-1 and TRBJ1-6, the CDR3 gives the full variable domain: KAGVTQTPRYLIKTRGQQVTLSCSPISGHRSVSWYQQTPGQGLQFLFEYFSETQRNKGNFPGRFSGRQFSNSRSEMNVSTLELGDSALYLCASSRDRGPNSPLHFGNGTRLTVT.